This T cell receptor beta chain was identified in a study of blood T cell repertoires in COVID-19 (dated by TCRdb to 2020 to 2021). Study-level background: Samples covering the acute and convalescent phases of COVID-19 were provided by collaborators in the United States, Italy and Spain. Where HLA class I and class II types were available, the types were taken from metadata supplied by the sample provider, not from assay-based typing. Samples came from the ongoing ImmuneRACE study (first 160 participants) plus 1,254 subjects from 6 global collaborators. The material from the prospective study consisted of cDNA or gDNA derived from T cells, B-cell-depleted T cells, or PBMCs. Sample metadata almost always included a de-identified subject ID, COVID-19 status, age in years and sex. The repertoires were released in a freely available public database intended as a resource for research on the immune response to SARS-CoV-2. The dataset comprised deeply sampled blood TCRbeta repertoires from subjects exposed to, actively infected with, or recovered from COVID-19. The investigation overall reported the following: The amount of clinical and demographic metadata varied by source and participant and was provided uncurated.

In the prospective study, participants were roughly 18 to 100 years old, resided in approximately 22 geographic areas of the United States, and were enrolled through a virtual design. In the prospective study, cohorts were assigned on the basis of participant-reported clinical history obtained from a screening survey and a study questionnaire. ImmuneRACE Cohort 3 recovered participants were defined by two consecutive negative NP/OP PCR tests, healthcare professional clearance, or symptom resolution. In the prospective study, mobile phlebotomists collected whole blood, serum and a nasopharyngeal or oropharyngeal swab from each participant. Additional blood draws and questionnaires over an approximately 2-month period could optionally be provided by prospective study participants. Before DNA extraction, blood samples from the prospective study were shipped at room temperature or frozen. TCRbeta CDR3 regions were amplified from genomic DNA using the immunoSEQ Assay, a bias-controlled multiplex PCR. On the study's bioinformatics: The number of nucleated cells in each sample was estimated from the amplification of reference gene primers within the assay. To quantify the absolute abundance of each unique TCRbeta CDR3 rearrangement, sequence reads were collapsed and filtered. For each sample, productive Simpson clonality was calculated as the square root of Simpson's diversity index over productive rearrangements. The table comes from immuneACCESS by way of TCRdb, which keeps in-frame sequences with V and J called. Part of the clones is missing from these tables; in studies checked, under half for an unresolved V gene and the rest for unknown reasons. That table supplies the V and J calls and clone size; D and trimming were determined from the DNA. The sample records about 250,000 clones, over 75% of which are singletons. The ten largest clones add up to roughly a sixth of the sample.

The cysteine opens and the phenylalanine closes a CDR3 of 15 amino acids. The DNA shown is the 45-base CDR3, in frame from base 1. Clipping removes 4 bases from V and 5 bases from J, with 8 as the unmatched junction base count. CDR1 and CDR2 (SGHVS, FQNEAQ) derive from the germline V gene. On this clone: The clone's antigen remains unknown. It has no much larger one-base neighbor in the sample; base qualities were not kept.

The sequence joins TRBV7-8 to TRBJ1-3, with TRBD1 identical over 7 junction bases. The clonotype was recovered from a man between 18 and 29 years old who had recovered from COVID-19. The specimen was PBMCs or T cells enriched from blood (not recorded which). The DNA sequence is TGTGCCAGCAGCTCATACAGGGGAGACAGAAACACCATATATTTT. Its product reads: CASSSYRGDRNTIYF.